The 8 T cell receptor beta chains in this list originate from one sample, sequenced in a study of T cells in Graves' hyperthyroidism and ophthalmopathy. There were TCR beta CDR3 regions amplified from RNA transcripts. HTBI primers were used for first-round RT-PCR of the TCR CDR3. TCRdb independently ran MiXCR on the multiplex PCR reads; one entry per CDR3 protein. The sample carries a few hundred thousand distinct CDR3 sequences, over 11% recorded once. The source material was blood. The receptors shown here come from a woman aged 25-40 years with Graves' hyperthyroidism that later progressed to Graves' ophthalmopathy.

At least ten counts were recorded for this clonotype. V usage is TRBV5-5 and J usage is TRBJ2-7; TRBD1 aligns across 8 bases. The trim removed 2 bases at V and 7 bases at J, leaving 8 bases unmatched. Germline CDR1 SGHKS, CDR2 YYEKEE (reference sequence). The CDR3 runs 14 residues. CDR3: CASSFSQGAREQYF. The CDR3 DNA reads TGTGCCAGCAGCTTTAGTCAGGGGGCGAGGGAGCAGTACTTC.

CDR3 amino acids: CSALAGLNTGELFF. The CDR3 nucleotides are TGCAGTGCTCTAGCGGGCTTGAACACCGGGGAGCTGTTTTTT. The chain is built from TRBV20-1 and TRBJ2-2; 8 bases agree with TRBD2. The CDR3 runs to 14 residues. Germline V gene data show CDR1 as DFQATT and CDR2 as SNEGSKA (reference sequence). V lost 5 bases to trimming and J lost 1 base; unmatched junction nucleotides: 3.

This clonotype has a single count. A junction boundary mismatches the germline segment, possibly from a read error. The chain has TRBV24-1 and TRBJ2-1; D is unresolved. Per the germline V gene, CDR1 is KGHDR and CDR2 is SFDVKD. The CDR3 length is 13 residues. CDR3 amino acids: CATSAGIYNGQFF. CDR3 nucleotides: TGTGCCACCAGTGCCGGAATTTACAATGGGCAGTTCTTC.

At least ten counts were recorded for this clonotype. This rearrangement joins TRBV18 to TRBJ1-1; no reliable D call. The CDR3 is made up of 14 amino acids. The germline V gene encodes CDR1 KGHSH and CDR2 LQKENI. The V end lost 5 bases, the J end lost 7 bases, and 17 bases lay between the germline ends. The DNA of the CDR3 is TGTGCCAGCTCATCGATAAGTTCTACAAATGAAGCTTTCTTT. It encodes CASSSISSTNEAFF.

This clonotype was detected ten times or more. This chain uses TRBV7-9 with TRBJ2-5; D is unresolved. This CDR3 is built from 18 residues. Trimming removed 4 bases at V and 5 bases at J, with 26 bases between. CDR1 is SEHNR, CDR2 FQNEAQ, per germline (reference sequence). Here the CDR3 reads CASSWVLAPIIKAETQYF. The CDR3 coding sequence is TGTGCCAGCAGCTGGGTACTGGCCCCTATTATTAAGGCGGAGACCCAGTACTTC.

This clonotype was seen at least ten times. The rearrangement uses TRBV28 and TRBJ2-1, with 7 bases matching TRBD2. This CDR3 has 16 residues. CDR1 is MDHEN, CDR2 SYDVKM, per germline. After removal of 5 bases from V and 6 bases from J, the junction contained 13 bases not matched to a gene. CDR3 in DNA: TGTGCCAGCAGTCAGCACAGCGGGACTAACCCCAATGAGCAGTTCTTC. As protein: CASSQHSGTNPNEQFF.

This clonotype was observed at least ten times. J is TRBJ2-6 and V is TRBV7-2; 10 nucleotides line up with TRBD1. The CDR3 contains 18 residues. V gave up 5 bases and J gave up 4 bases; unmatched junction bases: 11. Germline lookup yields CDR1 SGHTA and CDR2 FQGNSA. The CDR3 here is CASSKGQGTLRGANVLTF. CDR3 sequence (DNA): TGTGCCAGCAGCAAGGGACAGGGGACCCTACGAGGGGCCAACGTCCTGACTTTC.

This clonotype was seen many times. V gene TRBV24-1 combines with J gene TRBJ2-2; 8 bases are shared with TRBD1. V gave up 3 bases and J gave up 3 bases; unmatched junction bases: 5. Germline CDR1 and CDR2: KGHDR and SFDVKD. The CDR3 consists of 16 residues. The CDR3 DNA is TGTGCCACCAGTGATCTGGGACAGGAGGACACCGGGGAGCTGTTTTTT. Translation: CATSDLGQEDTGELFF.